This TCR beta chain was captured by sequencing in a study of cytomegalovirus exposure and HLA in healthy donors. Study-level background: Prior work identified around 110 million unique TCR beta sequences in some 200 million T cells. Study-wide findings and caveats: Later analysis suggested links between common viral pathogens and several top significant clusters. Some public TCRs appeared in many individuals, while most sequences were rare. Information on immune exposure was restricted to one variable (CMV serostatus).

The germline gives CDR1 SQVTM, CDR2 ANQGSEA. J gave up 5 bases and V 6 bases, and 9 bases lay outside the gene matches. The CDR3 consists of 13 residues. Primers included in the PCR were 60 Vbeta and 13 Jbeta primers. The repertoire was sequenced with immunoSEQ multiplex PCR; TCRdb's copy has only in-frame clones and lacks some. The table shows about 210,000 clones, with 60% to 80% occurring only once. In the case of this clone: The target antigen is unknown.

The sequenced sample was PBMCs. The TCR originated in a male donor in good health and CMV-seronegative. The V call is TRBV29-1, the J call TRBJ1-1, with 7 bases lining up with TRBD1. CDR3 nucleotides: TGCAGCGTACGGACAGGCCAAGGGACTGAAGCTTTCTTT. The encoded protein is CSVRTGQGTEAFF.